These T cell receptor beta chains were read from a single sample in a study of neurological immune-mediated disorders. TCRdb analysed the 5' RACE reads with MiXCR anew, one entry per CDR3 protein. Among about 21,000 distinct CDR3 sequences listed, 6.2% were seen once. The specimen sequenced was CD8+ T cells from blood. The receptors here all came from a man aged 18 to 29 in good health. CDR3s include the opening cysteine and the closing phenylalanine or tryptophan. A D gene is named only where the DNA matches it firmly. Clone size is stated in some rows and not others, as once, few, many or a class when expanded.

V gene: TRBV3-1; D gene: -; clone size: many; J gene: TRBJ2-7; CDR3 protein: CASSLRDPLHEQYF; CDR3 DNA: TGTGCCAGCAGCCTCCGGGACCCCCTCCACGAGCAGTACTTC
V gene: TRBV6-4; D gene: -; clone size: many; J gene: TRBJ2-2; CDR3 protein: CASSESENTGELFF; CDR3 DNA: TGTGCCAGCAGTGAGTCCGAAAACACCGGGGAGCTGTTTTTT
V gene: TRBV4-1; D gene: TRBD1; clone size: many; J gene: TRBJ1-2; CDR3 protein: CASSASTGDYGYTF; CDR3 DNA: TGCGCCAGCAGCGCATCAACAGGGGACTATGGCTACACCTTC
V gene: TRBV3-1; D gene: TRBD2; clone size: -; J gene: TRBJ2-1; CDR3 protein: CVSSLSGGPPYNVQFF; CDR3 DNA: TGTGTCAGCAGTCTTAGCGGGGGGCCACCCTACAATGTGCAGTTCTTC
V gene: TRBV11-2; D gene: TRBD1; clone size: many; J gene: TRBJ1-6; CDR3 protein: CASSTGQGHSPLHF; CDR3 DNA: TGTGCCAGCAGCACAGGACAGGGGCATTCACCCCTCCACTTT
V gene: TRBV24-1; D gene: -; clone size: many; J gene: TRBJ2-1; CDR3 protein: CATSDFTEAEQFF; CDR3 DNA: TGTGCCACCAGTGATTTCACAGAGGCTGAGCAGTTCTTC
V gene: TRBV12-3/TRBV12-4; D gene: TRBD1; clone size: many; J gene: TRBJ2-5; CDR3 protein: CASSWTGYETQYF; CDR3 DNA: TGTGCCAGCAGTTGGACAGGGTACGAGACCCAGTACTTC
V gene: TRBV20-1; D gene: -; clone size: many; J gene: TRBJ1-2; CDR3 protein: CSAHVSGVILGYTF; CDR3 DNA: TGCAGTGCCCATGTTTCGGGGGTGATTTTAGGGTACACCTTC
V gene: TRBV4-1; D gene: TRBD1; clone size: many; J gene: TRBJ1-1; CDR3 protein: CASSPTGAEAFF; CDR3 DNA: TGCGCCAGCAGCCCGACAGGGGCAGAAGCTTTCTTT
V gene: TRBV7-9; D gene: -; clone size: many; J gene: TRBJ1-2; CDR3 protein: CASSPSPRGYTF; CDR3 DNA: TGTGCCAGCAGCCCCTCGCCGCGGGGCTACACCTTC
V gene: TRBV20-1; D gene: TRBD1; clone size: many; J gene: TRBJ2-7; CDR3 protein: CSARMTGEYEQYF; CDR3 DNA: TGCAGTGCTAGAATGACAGGGGAGTACGAGCAGTACTTC
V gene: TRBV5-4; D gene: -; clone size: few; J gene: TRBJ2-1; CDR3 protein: CASSLSDEQFF; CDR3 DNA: TGTGCCAGCAGCCTTAGTGATGAGCAGTTCTTC
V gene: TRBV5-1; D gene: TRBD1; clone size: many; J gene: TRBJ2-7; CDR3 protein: CASSLEAGTAYYEQYF; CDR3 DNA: TGCGCCAGCAGCTTGGAAGCCGGGACAGCTTACTACGAGCAGTACTTC
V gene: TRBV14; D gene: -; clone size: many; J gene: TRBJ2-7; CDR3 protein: CASSQISETYEQYF; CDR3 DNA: TGTGCCAGCAGCCAAATCTCGGAGACCTACGAGCAGTACTTC
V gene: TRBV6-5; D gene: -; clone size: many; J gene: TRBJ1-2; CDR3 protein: CASSPGFGYTF; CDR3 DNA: TGTGCCAGCAGTCCAGGGTTTGGCTACACCTTC
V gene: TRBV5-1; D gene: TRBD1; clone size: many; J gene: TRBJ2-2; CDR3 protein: CASSSDRGAGELFF; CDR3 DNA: TGCGCCAGCAGCTCGGACAGGGGTGCCGGGGAGCTGTTTTTT
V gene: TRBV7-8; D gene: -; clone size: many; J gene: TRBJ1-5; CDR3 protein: CASSLPYGADQPQHF; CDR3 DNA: TGTGCCAGCAGCCTGCCATATGGAGCGGATCAGCCCCAGCATTTT
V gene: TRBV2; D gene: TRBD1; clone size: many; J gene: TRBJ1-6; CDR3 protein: CASSGTANSPLHF; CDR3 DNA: TGTGCCAGCTCTGGGACAGCTAATTCACCCCTCCACTTT
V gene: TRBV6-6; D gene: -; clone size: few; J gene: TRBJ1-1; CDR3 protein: CASSYQGSGTEAFF; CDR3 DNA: TGTGCCAGCAGTTACCAGGGCAGTGGTACTGAAGCTTTCTTT
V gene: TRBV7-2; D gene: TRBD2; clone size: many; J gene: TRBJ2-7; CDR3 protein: CASSLPAGGHESGQYF; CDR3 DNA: TGTGCCAGCAGCTTACCCGCGGGGGGCCACGAATCCGGGCAGTACTTC
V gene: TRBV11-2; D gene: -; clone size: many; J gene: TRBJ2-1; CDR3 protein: CASSLDPPGIEQFF; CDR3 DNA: TGTGCCAGCAGCTTAGATCCGCCAGGAATTGAGCAGTTCTTC
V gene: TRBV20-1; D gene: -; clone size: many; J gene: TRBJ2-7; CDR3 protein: CSARVQGYEQYF; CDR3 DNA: TGCAGTGCTAGAGTCCAGGGCTACGAGCAGTACTTC